This note documents a single T cell receptor beta chain sequence. This clonotype was counted ten times or more. Its antigen is unknown. Base qualities are not provided; no much larger clone lies one nucleotide away. This sample was included in a study of read filtering for tumor transcriptome and immune sequencing (dated by TCRdb to between 2020 and 2021). Notes on the research overall: The cohort was composed of 17 male and approximately 15 female patients, with a mean age of approximately 70 years and an age range of about 40 to 90. Under revised international staging, roughly 8 patients fell into R-ISS I, 16 into R-ISS II and over 5 into R-ISS III. After DNase treatment, whole-transcriptome libraries were prepared with the TruSeq RNA Access Library Prep Kit. Per sample, about 4.05 to 10.27 million TCR-region mapped reads were obtained with IR-seq, compared with only 85 to 1273 with RNA-seq. TCR repertoires obtained by targeted immune repertoire sequencing and by bulk whole-transcriptome sequencing performed on the same bone marrow samples were compared. One of the main goals was to work out a read-filtering strategy for immune repertoire data, in particular whether clonotypes backed by only a single read should be removed. Broader findings and caveats from the paper: The sorted CD138-negative fraction was a mixed bone marrow immune population, not purified T cells. Single-read clonotypes made up roughly 80% of clonotypes but only approximately 4% of total reads in IR-seq, compared with about 77% of clonotypes and roughly 40% of reads in RNA-seq. Clonotypes were captured by IR-seq at much higher depth and more reliably than by RNA-seq, and smaller IR-seq throughput was sufficient for identification of most shared clonotypes. The correlation between IR-seq and RNA-seq shared clonotype proportions rose when single-read clonotypes were removed.

Each patient had bone marrow sampled at the time of active disease. Bone marrow mononuclear cells were isolated by Ficoll-Hypaque density gradient centrifugation. Myeloma plasma cells were removed and CD138-negative cells were collected by negative selection after labeling with CD138 magnetic microbeads on a MACS separator. Flow cytometry on an Attune NxT with CD138 antibodies was used to check the purity of the isolated cells. Total RNA was extracted using TRIzol reagent and was quantified on a NanoDrop spectrophotometer. For each patient, the CD138-negative bone marrow sample underwent paired RNA-seq and IR-seq. TCR libraries were built from about 370 ng RNA with the Immunoverse kit, using molecular barcoded adaptors covering alpha/delta and beta/gamma chains. TCR library preparation used the same RNA that went into transcriptome sequencing. Sequencing of TCR libraries was carried out on an Illumina HiSeq 4000 with 2 x 150 cycles. As for the original processing: With MiXCR, TCR reads were aligned to human V, D, J and C references and assembled into CDR3 clonotypes, with quality filtering and error correction included. The tcR package in R was used for analysis of clonotype counts and gene usage diversity. Raw mapping reads were checked after the RNA-seq reads had been mapped by STAR aligner version 2.5.3a onto the human GRCh37 genome. To test how sequencing depth affects detected clonotypes, IR-seq fastq files were randomly downsampled with Seqtk 1.3. TCRdb redid the processing of the public reads, applying fastp at Q25 and MiXCR, and retained in-frame beta chains. Entries that share a CDR3 protein sequence are merged under the most common genes and DNA. What appears here as the V and J calls and clone size reflects TCRdb's work, not the paper's. The sample table lists about 90,000 distinct CDR3 sequences, around an eighth of them with a count of one. In total, the top ten clones hold 15% of the sample.

For CDR1 and CDR2, the germline V gene (reference sequence) lists SEHNR and FQNEAQ. Including the terminal cysteine and phenylalanine, the CDR3 comprises 17 residues. Solely the CDR3 DNA is kept, with 51 bases framed from the first base. V and J lose 3 bases and 2 bases, and a span of 17 bases separates them. Sample: a population of CD138-negative cells sorted from bone marrow. The cell subset or site label, read with the paper, signifies: bone marrow mononuclear cells depleted of CD138+ plasma/myeloma cells by negative magnetic selection. This sequence originates from a donor at least 40 years old with multiple myeloma. The V and J genes are TRBV7-9 and TRBJ1-3; the D gene is possibly TRBD1, with 5 bases matching. The CDR3 region reads CASSLGGVPGPGNTIYF. The sequenced DNA: TGTGCCAGCAGCTTGGGGGGGGTGCCAGGACCTGGAAACACCATATATTTT.